This T cell receptor (beta chain) was obtained from a study of early T cells in non-severe SARS-CoV-2 infection. Study-wide context: With bulk RNA from unsorted whole blood as input, sequencing yielded unpaired chains. Study-level points and caveats: Private and CD4 specificities were missed by VDJdb matching, which favored anti-spike CD8 responses.

About this clonotype itself: The antigen is not known. This sequence may be a read error, since a much larger clone differs from it by one base.

The protocol attached unique molecular identifiers to individual cDNA molecules. TCRdb re-called the 5' RACE reads through MiXCR, storing one row per CDR3 protein. The data show around 80,000 distinct CDR3 sequences, with roughly 15% seen just once and 1.4% held by the top ten. Trimming removed 5 bases at V and 1 base at J, with 14 bases between. CDR3 length: 14 residues. Germline-derived CDR1 and CDR2 are SQVTM and ANQGSEA. The rearrangement links TRBV29-1 to TRBJ1-1; D remains unclear. Sequenced material: whole blood. The sequence came from an adult who was a healthcare worker with PCR-confirmed SARS-CoV-2 infection or an uninfected control (not recorded which). CDR3 region: CSVYPPSPNTEAFF. In DNA form, the CDR3 reads TGCAGCGTTTATCCACCCTCGCCGAACACTGAAGCTTTCTTT.